What follows are 9 T cell receptor beta chains derived from one specimen sequenced in a study of T cells in Graves' hyperthyroidism and ophthalmopathy. It was RNA transcripts that yielded the amplified TCR beta CDR3 regions. HTBI primers drove first-round RT-PCR of the TCR CDR3. TCRdb reprocessed the multiplex PCR reads with MiXCR, giving one entry per CDR3 protein. The sample carries 700,000 to 850,000 distinct CDR3 sequences, just over 35% recorded once. Sequenced input: blood. The receptors were gathered from a woman aged 35 to 49 with Graves' hyperthyroidism.

Concerning this clonotype itself: Given a much more abundant clone one base away, this may be a read error. The rearrangement joins TRBV7-8 to TRBJ1-3; a possible D gene is TRBD1 (5 bases). Germline lookup yields CDR1 SGHVS and CDR2 FQNEAQ. The CDR3 loop spans 15 amino acids. The CDR3 DNA is TGTGCCAGCGGCTTAGTCGGGACGGCTGGAAACACCATATATTTT. Translation gives CASGLVGTAGNTIYF. The entire variable domain, with the rest obtained from reference TRBV7-8 and TRBJ1-3, is as follows: GAGVSQSPRYKVAKRGQDVALRCDPISGHVSLFWYQQALGQGPEFLTYFQNEAQLDKSGLPSDRFFAERPEGSVSTLKIQRTQQEDSAVYLCASGLVGTAGNTIYFGEGSWLTVV.

V usage is TRBV11-2 and J usage is TRBJ2-7; 8 nucleotides align to TRBD1. V shed 2 bases, J shed 5 bases, and the junction held 5 bases outside the gene matches. The CDR3 spans 14 residues. CDR1 is SGHAT, CDR2 FQNNGV, per germline. The CDR3 coding sequence is TGTGCCAGCAGCTTATCCGAGACAGGGGACGAGCAGTACTTC. Its translation: CASSLSETGDEQYF.

Notes on this clonotype: This may come from a read error, since a much larger clone is one base off. The chain recombines TRBV7-2 with TRBJ2-7; D possibly corresponds to TRBD2 (5 bases). CDR3 length: 16 amino acids. V was trimmed by 2 bases and J by 5 bases, leaving 19 bases between them. CDR1 SGHTA and CDR2 FQGNSA come from the germline V gene. The CDR3 region is CASSLWSGQLSHEQYF. In DNA form, the CDR3 reads TGTGCCAGCAGCTTATGGAGCGGCCAACTCTCTCACGAGCAGTACTTC.

This clonotype was found many times. This chain uses TRBV24-1 with TRBJ2-5, with 9 bases aligning to TRBD1. Per germline, CDR1 KGHDR and CDR2 SFDVKD. This CDR3 contains 17 residues. The junction had 13 bases not matched to a gene; V was cut back by 4 bases and J by 5 bases. The CDR3 DNA sequence: TGTGCCACCAGTGACCCTCCCGGACAGGGGACGCGGGAGACCCAGTACTTC. Translating it yields CATSDPPGQGTRETQYF.

As concerns this clonotype: A much more abundant neighbour one base away suggests this may be a read error. The chain combines TRBV24-1 with TRBJ2-2; perhaps D is TRBD1 or TRBD2 (5 bases each). Germline CDR1 and CDR2: KGHDR and SFDVKD. Between the trimmed V and J ends, which lost 5 bases and 4 bases, there was a span of 16 bases. The CDR3 loop spans 16 amino acids. Here the CDR3 reads CATSVEGSKLTGELFF. The CDR3 DNA sequence: TGTGCCACCAGTGTCGAGGGGTCGAAACTCACCGGGGAGCTGTTTTTT.

Only a few counts were recorded for this clonotype. The chain couples TRBV12-3 or TRBV12-4 to TRBJ2-5, with 7 bases aligning to TRBD1. This CDR3 comprises 15 residues. Losses at the gene ends were 6 bases for V and 4 bases for J; bases not matched to a gene: 11. The CDR3 loop reads CASSVRGSRGETQYF. The CDR3 DNA reads TGTGCCAGCAGCGTCAGGGGGAGTAGAGGAGAGACCCAGTACTTC.

There are a few counts of this clonotype. The rearrangement links TRBV12-3 or TRBV12-4 to TRBJ1-5; 8 bases map to TRBD1. This CDR3 has 19 amino acids. Germline trimming cut 2 bases from V and 9 bases from J; bases unmatched to any gene: 21. CDR3 bases: TGTGCCAGCAGTTTATGGCCAAAAGAAGCGAGGGACAGGTCGCTGCCCCAGCATTTT. It is translated as CASSLWPKEARDRSLPQHF.

CDR3 DNA: TGTGCCTCGGCTATGGTAGGGGTCATCGTTCGCTCGGATGGCTACACCTTC. Translating it yields CASAMVGVIVRSDGYTF. This chain links TRBV10-3 with TRBJ1-2, with D possibly matching TRBD1 (5 bases). The V end lost 11 bases, the J end lost 6 bases, and 31 bases lay between the germline ends. Germline V gene data show CDR1 as ENHRY and CDR2 as SYGVKD. This CDR3 is built from 17 residues.

The chain recombines TRBV9 with TRBJ1-3, with D uncertain. Germline CDR1 and CDR2: SGDLS and YYNGEE. V lost 3 bases and J 0 bases, leaving 13 bases between the germline ends. The CDR3 runs to 16 residues. For the CDR3, the DNA is TGTGCCAGCAGCGAGAACTTTGGGAGCTCTGGAAACACCATATATTTT. Translating gives CASSENFGSSGNTIYF. Drawing the rest from reference TRBV9 and TRBJ1-3, the complete variable domain is DSGVTQTPKHLITATGQRVTLRCSPRSGDLSVYWYQQSLDQGLQFLIQYYNGEERAKGNILERFSAQQFPDLHSELNLSSLELGDSALYFCASSENFGSSGNTIYFGEGSWLTVV.